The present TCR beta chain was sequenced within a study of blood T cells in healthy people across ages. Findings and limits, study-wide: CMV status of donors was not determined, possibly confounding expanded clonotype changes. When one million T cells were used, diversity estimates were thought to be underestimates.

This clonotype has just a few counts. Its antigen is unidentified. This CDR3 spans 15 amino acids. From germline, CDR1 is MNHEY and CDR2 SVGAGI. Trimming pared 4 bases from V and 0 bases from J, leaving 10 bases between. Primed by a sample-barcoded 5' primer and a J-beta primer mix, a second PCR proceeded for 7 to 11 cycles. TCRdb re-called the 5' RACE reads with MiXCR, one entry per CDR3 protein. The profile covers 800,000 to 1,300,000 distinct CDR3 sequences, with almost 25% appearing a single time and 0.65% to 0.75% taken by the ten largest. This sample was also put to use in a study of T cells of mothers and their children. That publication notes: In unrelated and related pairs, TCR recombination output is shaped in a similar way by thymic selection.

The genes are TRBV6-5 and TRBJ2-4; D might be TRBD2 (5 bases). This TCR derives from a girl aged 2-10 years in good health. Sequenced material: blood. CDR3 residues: CASSSGIVAKNIQYF. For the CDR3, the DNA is TGTGCCAGCAGTTCCGGGATCGTAGCCAAAAACATTCAGTACTTC.